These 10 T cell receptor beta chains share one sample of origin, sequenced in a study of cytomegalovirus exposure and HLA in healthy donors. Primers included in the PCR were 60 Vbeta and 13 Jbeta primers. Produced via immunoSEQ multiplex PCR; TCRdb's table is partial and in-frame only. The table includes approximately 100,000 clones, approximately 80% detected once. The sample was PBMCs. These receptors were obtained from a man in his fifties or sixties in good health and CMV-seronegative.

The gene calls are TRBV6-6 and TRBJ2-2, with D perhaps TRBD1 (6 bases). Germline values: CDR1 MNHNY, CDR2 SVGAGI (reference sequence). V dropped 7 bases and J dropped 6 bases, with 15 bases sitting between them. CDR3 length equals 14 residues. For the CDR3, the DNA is TGTGCCAGCAACGACAGGACTGGGGCCGGGGAGCTGTTTTTT. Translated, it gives CASNDRTGAGELFF.

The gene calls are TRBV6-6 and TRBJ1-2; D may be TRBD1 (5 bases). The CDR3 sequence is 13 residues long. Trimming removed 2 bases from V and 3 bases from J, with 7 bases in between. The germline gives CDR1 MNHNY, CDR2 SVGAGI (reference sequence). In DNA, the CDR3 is TGTGCCAGCAGTTACGGGGGGGACTATGGCTACACCTTC. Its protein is CASSYGGDYGYTF.

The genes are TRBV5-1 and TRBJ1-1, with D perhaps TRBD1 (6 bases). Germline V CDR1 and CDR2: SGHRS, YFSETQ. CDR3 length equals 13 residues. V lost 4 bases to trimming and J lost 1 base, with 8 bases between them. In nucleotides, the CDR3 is TGCGCCAGCAGCAAGGGACAGAACACTGAAGCTTTCTTT. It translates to CASSKGQNTEAFF.

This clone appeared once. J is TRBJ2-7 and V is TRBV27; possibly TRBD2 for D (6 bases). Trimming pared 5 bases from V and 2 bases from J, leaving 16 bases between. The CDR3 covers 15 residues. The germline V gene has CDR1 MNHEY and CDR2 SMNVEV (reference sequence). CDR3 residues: CASSPTLWGAYEQYF. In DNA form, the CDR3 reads TGTGCCAGCAGTCCTACCTTGTGGGGGGCCTACGAGCAGTACTTC.

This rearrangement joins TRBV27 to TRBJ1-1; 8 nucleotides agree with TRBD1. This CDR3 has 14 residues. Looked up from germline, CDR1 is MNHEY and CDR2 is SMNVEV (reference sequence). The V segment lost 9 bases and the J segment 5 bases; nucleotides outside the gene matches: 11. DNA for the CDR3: TGTGCCAGTACGATCCACCAGGGGGCGACTGAAGCTTTCTTT. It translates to CASTIHQGATEAFF.

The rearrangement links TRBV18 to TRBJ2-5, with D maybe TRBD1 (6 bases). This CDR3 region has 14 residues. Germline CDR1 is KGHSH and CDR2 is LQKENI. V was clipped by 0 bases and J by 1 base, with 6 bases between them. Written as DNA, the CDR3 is TGTGCCAGCTCACCACCGACAGGCCAAGAGACCCAGTACTTC. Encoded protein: CASSPPTGQETQYF.

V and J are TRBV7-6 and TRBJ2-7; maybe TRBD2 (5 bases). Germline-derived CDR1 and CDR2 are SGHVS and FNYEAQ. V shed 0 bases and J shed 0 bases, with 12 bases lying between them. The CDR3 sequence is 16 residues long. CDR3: CASSLARRVSSYEQYF. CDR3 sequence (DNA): TGTGCCAGCAGCTTAGCGAGGCGGGTGAGCTCCTACGAGCAGTACTTC.

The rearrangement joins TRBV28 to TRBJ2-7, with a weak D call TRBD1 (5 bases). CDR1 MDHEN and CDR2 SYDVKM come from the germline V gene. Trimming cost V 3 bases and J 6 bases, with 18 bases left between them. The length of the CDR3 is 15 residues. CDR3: CASSFLGVRWSEQYV. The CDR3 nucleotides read TGTGCCAGCAGTTTTTTAGGGGTTCGGTGGTCCGAGCAGTACGTC.

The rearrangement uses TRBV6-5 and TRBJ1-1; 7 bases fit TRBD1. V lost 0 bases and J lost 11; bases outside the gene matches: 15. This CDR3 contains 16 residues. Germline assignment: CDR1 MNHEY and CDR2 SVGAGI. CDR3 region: CASSYSATGSRGQAFF. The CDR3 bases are TGTGCCAGCAGTTACTCCGCGACAGGGTCTCGGGGTCAGGCTTTCTTT.

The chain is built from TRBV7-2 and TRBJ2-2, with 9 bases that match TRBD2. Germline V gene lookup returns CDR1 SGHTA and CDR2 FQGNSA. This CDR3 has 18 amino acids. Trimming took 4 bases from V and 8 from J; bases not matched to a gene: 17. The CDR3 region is CASSSIPFSGGAEGELFF. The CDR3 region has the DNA TGTGCCAGCAGCTCCATCCCTTTTAGCGGGGGCGCCGAGGGGGAGCTGTTTTTT.